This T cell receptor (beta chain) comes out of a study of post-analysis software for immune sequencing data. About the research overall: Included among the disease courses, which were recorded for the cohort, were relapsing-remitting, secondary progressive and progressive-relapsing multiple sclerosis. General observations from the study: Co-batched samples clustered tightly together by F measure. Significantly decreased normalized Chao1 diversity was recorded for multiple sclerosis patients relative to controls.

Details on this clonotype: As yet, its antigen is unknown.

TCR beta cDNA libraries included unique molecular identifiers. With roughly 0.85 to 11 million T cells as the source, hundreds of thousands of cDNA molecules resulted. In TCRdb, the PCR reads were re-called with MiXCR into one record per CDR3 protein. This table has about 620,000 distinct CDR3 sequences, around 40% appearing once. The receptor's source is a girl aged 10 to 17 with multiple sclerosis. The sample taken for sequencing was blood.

The CDR3 nucleotides read TGTGCCAGCAGTGGGACTGGCGGTATTAGCTCCTACGAGCAGTACTTC. This sequence encodes CASSGTGGISSYEQYF. The chain couples TRBV12-3 or TRBV12-4 to TRBJ2-7; TRBD2 is a possible D gene (6 bases). The V end was cut by 5 bases, the J end by 0 bases, with 17 bases between. This CDR3 is 16 amino acids long.